This TCR beta chain was sequenced in a study of Ad26.COV2.S vaccination and SARS-CoV-2 variants. Study details: Vaccine-arm donor from the placebo-controlled COV1001 Ad26.COV2.S trial.

Clones were read by immunoSEQ multiplex PCR, and TCRdb kept only the in-frame ones, dropping some. The sample consists of about 470,000 clones, 80% to 95% of them appearing once. Study conclusions and caveats: Vaccine recipients and placebo recipients showed similar non-spike TCR breadth. Analyses of TCR breadth and depth may have underestimated total T cell responses.

Points on this clone: Its target is unknown.

Germline values: CDR1 SGHRS, CDR2 YFSETQ. The CDR3 loop spans 15 amino acids. Trimming removed 2 bases from V and 3 bases from J, with 12 bases in between. Documented treatment: about 20 received Ad26.COV2.S at low or high dose, single or two shots; five or six received placebo; per-sample allocation not given. Day 63 following the first vaccine or placebo injection was when the samples were taken. The rearrangement joins TRBV5-1 to TRBJ2-1, with D maybe TRBD1 (6 bases). The material was peripheral blood, obtained in a trial of Ad26.COV2.S vaccine versus placebo. The source of this sequence is a person aged 18-65 years who received the Ad26.COV2.S COVID-19 vaccine or a placebo. This CDR3 reads CASSFLAQGYNEQFF. In DNA form, the CDR3 reads TGCGCCAGCAGCTTCCTAGCACAGGGCTACAATGAGCAGTTCTTC.